This T cell receptor beta chain was identified in a study of T cell responses to AZD1222 COVID-19 vaccine (dated by TCRdb to 2020 to 2023). For context, the study as a whole: AZD1222 recipients given second doses at about 4 weeks or at about 12 weeks were pooled, since spike-specific TCR depth and breadth were not found to differ between the two schedules. TCR sequencing was performed for about 250 trial participants, of whom 200 to 220 were given two doses of AZD1222 and roughly 25 were given two doses of MenACWY control vaccine. Trial participants were enrolled by age into subgroups of 18-55, 56-69 and 70-plus years, and around 140, 26 and 57 TCR-sequenced participants, respectively, were included in these subgroups. General findings and caveats noted by the study authors: No day 14 peak-response samples were available, so repertoires were characterized only after the peak T cell response. Conclusions about previously exposed vaccinees are limited because only a handful of AZD1222 recipients were SARS-CoV-2 seropositive at baseline. The 56-69-year group was small, and its depth increase did not reach significance, likely because of low power. A significant rise in spike-specific TCR breadth and depth was observed after two AZD1222 doses relative to day 0 and relative to MenACWY recipients. The whole spike protein was spanned by vaccine-associated CD4 TCRs, and dominant responses were seen in regions 160-218 and 743-854. Reportedly, almost half of the unique spike-specific TCRs recognized epitopes lying outside the regions that are mutated in the B.1.351 and B.1.1.7 variants. Most participants were white British and females outnumbered males, and the authors suggested that clonal diversity may have been underestimated.

The CDR3 regions of human TCRbeta chains were analyzed by immunosequencing. In the authors' own workflow: TCRs in the repertoires were compared against a reference library of SARS-CoV-2-specific TCRs that had been generated with the MIRA antigen-specificity platform. Breadth meant the fraction of unique TCRs that were SARS-CoV-2-associated, whereas depth meant the fraction of total T cells that were SARS-CoV-2-associated. Using the MIRA data, each spike-specific TCR was mapped to the spike region that the TCR reacts to and placed in a CD4 or CD8 class. Log10-transformed breadth and depth values were compared by one-way ANOVA with Sidak's multiple comparisons tests. TCRdb stores this immuneACCESS table with in-frame sequences only. Part of the clones is absent; in the studies checked, under half of the shortfall reflects unresolved V genes, and no reason is known for the rest. D and trimming come from the DNA, and the V and J calls and clone size come from that table. For this sample there are about 120,000 clones; around nine tenths appear just once. The ten largest clones represent 2% to 3% of the sample.

Trimming costs V 4 bases and J 3 bases, and their ends lie 21 bases apart. CDR1 and CDR2, per the germline V gene, are ENHRY and SYGVKD. From the cysteine through the phenylalanine, the CDR3 covers 17 amino acids. CDR3 DNA only is kept here, 51 bases in frame from base 1. The sample holds one count of this clone. The antigen it binds to is not known. No base qualities exist here, and no much larger clone lies one base off it. The label giving this sample's time point can be read as: baseline before first vaccination. The vaccinee samples were drawn from two UK trials, COV001 and COV002, one of which was a single-blind randomized controlled phase 2/3 trial testing AZD1222 (ChAdOx1 nCoV-19) in healthy adults. For TCRbeta chain sequencing, PBMC samples from trial participants were taken at day 0 and at day 28 after the second dose.

Here the chain combines TRBV10-3 and TRBJ1-1, with a weak D call of TRBD1 (6 bases match). Source: peripheral blood, taken on day 0 of AZD1222 vaccination. The receptor was derived from an adult in good health. This receptor carries the CDR3 CAISVGGGGQRDTEAFF. The nucleotide sequence reads TGTGCCATCAGTGTCGGTGGGGGGGGCCAGAGGGACACTGAAGCTTTCTTT.